This entry lists 21 T cell receptor beta chains sequenced from one sample in a study of post-analysis software for immune sequencing data. Study results and caveats: Controls had lower frequencies than patients of about five TRBV segments, which included TRBV5-6, TRBV5-1 and TRBV20-1.

Unique molecular identifiers featured in each of the TCR beta cDNA libraries. TCRdb re-called the PCR reads through MiXCR, storing one row per CDR3 protein. The sample has over 150,000 distinct CDR3 sequences, about 29% seen once; the top ten hold about 1.6%. Their antigen targets remain unknown. Sequenced input: blood. The receptor source for this set is a girl aged 10 to 17 with multiple sclerosis.

The genes are TRBV7-2 and TRBJ2-7, with 14 bases identical to TRBD2. Germline trimming cut 3 bases from V and 2 bases from J; bases unmatched to any gene: 9. The CDR3 has 18 residues. Per germline, CDR1 SGHTA and CDR2 FQGNSA. CDR3 loop: CASSFQTSGRGLTYEQYF. CDR3 coding DNA: TGTGCCAGCAGCTTCCAGACTAGCGGGAGGGGACTTACCTACGAGCAGTACTTC.

The sample holds one count of this clonotype. This rearrangement joins TRBV30 to TRBJ1-1; the D is unclear. Trimming stripped 1 base from V and 3 bases from J, with 9 bases between. The germline gives CDR1 GTSNPN, CDR2 SVGIG (reference sequence). The CDR3 loop spans 13 amino acids. Here the CDR3 DNA reads TGTGCCTGGAGTGAAGGGCTCGACACTGAAGCTTTCTTT. This sequence encodes CAWSEGLDTEAFF.

The table lists this clonotype with many counts. The V and J genes are TRBV10-3 and TRBJ2-3, with D possibly matching TRBD2 (6 bases). V shed 2 bases and J shed 2 bases, with 11 bases lying between them. There are 15 residues in the CDR3. The germline V gene has CDR1 ENHRY and CDR2 SYGVKD. The CDR3 DNA reads TGTGCCATCAGTGAGCGGGAGTCGGACACAGATACGCAGTATTTT. Translated: CAISERESDTDTQYF.

There are many counts of this clonotype. The chain combines TRBV10-2 with TRBJ1-2; D possibly corresponds to TRBD1 (6 bases). The V and J ends lost 6 bases and 2 bases respectively, with 13 bases between them. The CDR3 sequence is 14 residues long. Germline V gives CDR1 WSHSY, CDR2 SAAADI. The CDR3 sequence is CASSTTTGNYGYTF. CDR3 DNA sequence: TGCGCCAGCAGCACCACAACAGGGAACTATGGCTACACCTTC.

This sequence joins TRBV27 and TRBJ1-1; maybe TRBD1 (6 bases). Germline V gives CDR1 MNHEY, CDR2 SMNVEV (reference sequence). The CDR3 contains 16 residues. Trimming left V 4 bases short and J 0 bases short, with 15 bases between. CDR3 in DNA: TGTGCCAGCAGTTCATTGACAGGAGGGATGAACACTGAAGCTTTCTTT. Translated, it gives CASSSLTGGMNTEAFF.

As regards this clonotype: A much bigger clone sits one base away, suggesting this may be a read error. This sequence joins TRBV6-6 and TRBJ2-5; 9 bases are a match to TRBD2. Per the germline V gene, CDR1 is MNHNY and CDR2 is SVGAGI (reference sequence). J lost 7 bases, V lost 2 bases, and 11 bases had no gene match. CDR3 size: 16 residues. CDR3 DNA: TGTGCCAGCAGTTACCCCAGCGCTAGCGGGACGGCGACCCAGTACTTC. This sequence encodes CASSYPSASGTATQYF.

This clonotype appeared many times. CDR3 coding DNA: TGTGCCAGCAGTTTAGGCAGGGGAGACCAGCCCCAGCATTTT. Protein sequence: CASSLGRGDQPQHF. The chain employs TRBV12-3 or TRBV12-4 and TRBJ1-5, with a weak D call TRBD1 (6 bases). The length of the CDR3 is 14 residues. The V gene lost 1 base and the J gene lost 7 bases, with 11 bases spanning the gap.

This clonotype was seen many times. The chain's CDR3 is CASSYSQVPETQYF. The CDR3 nucleotides read TGTGCCAGCAGTTACTCCCAGGTTCCAGAGACCCAGTACTTC. This chain links TRBV6-5 with TRBJ2-5; D unclear. Germline V lookup: CDR1 MNHEY, CDR2 SVGAGI. Trimming removed 0 bases at V and 4 bases at J, with 9 bases between. CDR3 length equals 14 residues.

The rearrangement joins TRBV15 to TRBJ2-5; a weak D match, TRBD2 (6 bases). V was pared by 2 bases and J by 5 bases, with 24 bases between. Germline V gene sequence: CDR1 LNHNV, CDR2 YYDKDF (reference sequence). This CDR3 has 18 amino acids. The CDR3 protein is CATSRNRPSANRGETQYF. The CDR3 DNA reads TGTGCCACCAGCAGAAATCGGCCTAGCGCAAACAGAGGGGAGACCCAGTACTTC. Looking up the rest from reference TRBV15 and TRBJ2-5 gives the full variable domain: DAMVIQNPRYQVTQFGKPVTLSCSQTLNHNVMYWYQQKSSQAPKLLFHYYDKDFNNEADTPDNFQSRRPNTSFCFLDIRSPGLGDTAMYLCATSRNRPSANRGETQYFGPGTRLLVL.

In this sample, this clonotype turned up many times. The chain combines TRBV20-1 with TRBJ1-6, with 10 bases identical to TRBD1. The germline V gene encodes CDR1 DFQATT and CDR2 SNEGSKA (reference sequence). CDR3 size: 17 residues. V lost 0 bases to trimming and J lost 5 bases; unmatched junction nucleotides: 7. The CDR3 sequence is CSARDIGGTGDNSPLHF. CDR3 in DNA: TGCAGTGCTAGAGACATAGGGGGGACAGGGGATAATTCACCCCTCCACTTT.

This chain connects TRBV18 to TRBJ2-1; TRBD2 is a possible D gene (5 bases). Germline V CDR1 and CDR2: KGHSH, LQKENI. The CDR3 has 18 residues. The germline V and J ends were trimmed by 0 bases and 0 bases, with 15 bases remaining between them. The CDR3 region is CASSPPWGAESSYNEQFF. The CDR3 region has the DNA TGTGCCAGCTCACCACCGTGGGGAGCGGAGAGCTCCTACAATGAGCAGTTCTTC.

This clonotype was detected ten times or more. The J gene is TRBJ2-3, the V gene TRBV10-2, with D hard to call. This CDR3 comprises 14 residues. The germline V and J ends were trimmed by 1 base and 0 bases, with 5 bases remaining between them. CDR1 is WSHSY and CDR2 is SAAADI in the germline V gene. The DNA for the CDR3 is TGCGCCAGCAGTGAGTTAGTTAGCACAGATACGCAGTATTTT. This encodes CASSELVSTDTQYF.

This clonotype was observed many times. The rearrangement uses TRBV9 and TRBJ2-7; 10 nucleotides match TRBD1. Germline values: CDR1 SGDLS, CDR2 YYNGEE. The CDR3 has 15 residues. Germline trimming cut 3 bases from V and 5 bases from J; bases unmatched to any gene: 8. Written as DNA, the CDR3 is TGTGCCAGCAGCGACCGGGACAGGGGTATCAACGAGCAGTACTTC. It encodes CASSDRDRGINEQYF.

There are a few counts of this clonotype. CDR3: CAISESGDNQPQHF. The CDR3 DNA reads TGTGCCATCAGTGAGTCCGGGGACAATCAGCCCCAGCATTTT. The chain is built from TRBV10-3 and TRBJ1-5; no firm D call. CDR3 length equals 14 residues. Deletions cut 0 bases from V and 3 bases from J, with 6 bases between. The germline V gene has CDR1 ENHRY and CDR2 SYGVKD.

The genes are TRBV12-3 or TRBV12-4 and TRBJ2-1; possible D gene TRBD1, 6 bases. The length of the CDR3 is 15 residues. Trimming pared 11 bases from V and 5 bases from J, leaving 22 bases between. CDR3 DNA: TGTGCCGTACAACTCGTACAGGGTTCTCACAATGAGCAGTTCTTC. Encoded protein: CAVQLVQGSHNEQFF.

The chain uses TRBV28 and TRBJ2-1; D is possibly TRBD2 (6 bases). The germline V gene encodes CDR1 MDHEN and CDR2 SYDVKM. This CDR3 contains 15 residues. V lost 3 bases and J lost 2, with 11 bases in between. As DNA, the CDR3 is TGTGCCAGCAGTTTTTCCAGCGGGCCCTACAATGAGCAGTTCTTC. Its protein product is CASSFSSGPYNEQFF.

This clonotype was counted at least ten times. The rearrangement joins TRBV20-1 to TRBJ2-7; D unresolved. The CDR3 is 16 residues long. Trimming pared 5 bases from V and 1 base from J, leaving 21 bases between. CDR1 is DFQATT and CDR2 is SNEGSKA in the germline V gene (reference sequence). CDR3 residues: CSARPINQAPSYEQYF. The CDR3 DNA reads as TGCAGTGCTCGGCCGATCAACCAGGCACCTTCCTACGAGCAGTACTTC.

This clonotype occurred a few times. A much bigger clone sits one base away, suggesting this may be a read error. The CDR3, as DNA: TGTGCCAGCAGTGGACAAAATCAGGGGTACGAGCAGTACTTC. Translation: CASSGQNQGYEQYF. The V and J genes are TRBV6-5 and TRBJ2-7, with D possibly matching TRBD1 (6 bases). CDR1 MNHEY and CDR2 SVGAGI come from the germline V gene. The CDR3 runs to 14 residues. V was pared by 5 bases and J by 4 bases, with 15 bases between.

This clonotype was seen a handful of times. The J gene is TRBJ1-1, the V gene TRBV12-3 or TRBV12-4, with a weak D call TRBD1 (6 bases). The V gene lost 6 bases and the J gene lost 0 bases, with 11 bases spanning the gap. This CDR3 comprises 14 residues. The CDR3 DNA sequence: TGTGCCAGCAGCCGGGGGGACATGAACACTGAAGCTTTCTTT. Its translation: CASSRGDMNTEAFF.

The V gene is TRBV5-1, the J gene TRBJ2-3; possible D gene TRBD2, 6 bases. Trimming removed 6 bases at V and 6 bases at J, with 14 bases between. The CDR3 is 13 amino acids. Germline V gene sequence: CDR1 SGHRS, CDR2 YFSETQ. Here the CDR3 reads CASNPGSKDTQYF. DNA for the CDR3: TGCGCCAGCAACCCCGGGAGTAAGGATACGCAGTATTTT.

This clonotype was counted between two and nine times. The genes are TRBV18 and TRBJ2-1, with D hard to call. Germline V gene data show CDR1 as KGHSH and CDR2 as LQKENI. V was cut by 0 bases and J by 5 bases, with 14 bases left in between. The CDR3 totals 16 residues. The DNA of the CDR3 is TGTGCCAGCTCACCACCTTCTATTAGAGTGGACAATGAGCAGTTCTTC. It encodes CASSPPSIRVDNEQFF.